These 15 T cell receptor beta chains were all obtained from the same sample, sequenced in a study of blood T cells in healthy people across ages (dated by TCRdb to the mid-2010s). The method behind the library was 5' RACE. The sequencer listed for this sample is Illumina HiSeq 2500. A second PCR of about 7 to 12 cycles was run with a J-beta primer mix and a sample-barcoded 5' primer. The public sequencing data were trimmed at Q25 with fastp and processed into clonotypes with MiXCR by TCRdb, which kept only in-frame beta chains. Every entry covers one CDR3 protein and lists the most common genes and DNA from its rows. This sample gives 600,000 or so distinct CDR3 sequences in total; 25% to 30% of them show up just once. The top ten clonotypes cover 15% to 18% of the sample. Sequenced: blood. These receptors were obtained from an elderly woman in good health.

With regard to this clonotype: This may be a read error, as it is one base from a much larger clone. The V call is TRBV10-3, the J call TRBJ2-7; D is unresolved. The germline gives CDR1 ENHRY, CDR2 SYGVKD. Trimming removed 6 bases from V and 7 bases from J, with 10 bases in between. The CDR3 covers 11 residues. The CDR3, as DNA: TGTGCCATCAGGGAACTCTTGGAGCAGTACTTC. Residues: CAIRELLEQYF.

V is TRBV28 and J is TRBJ2-3; possibly TRBD2 for D (7 bases). V lost 5 bases and J 5 bases, leaving 17 bases between the germline ends. This CDR3 comprises 15 residues. CDR1 is MDHEN and CDR2 is SYDVKM in the germline V gene. This CDR3 is CASSARRGRVDTQYF. CDR3 DNA: TGTGCCAGCAGTGCCCGGCGGGGGCGGGTAGATACGCAGTATTTT.

This clonotype was detected many times. The chain has TRBV6-2 or TRBV6-3 and TRBJ1-2; 7 nucleotides match TRBD1. This CDR3 is built from 15 residues. The J segment lost 2 bases and the V segment lost 7 bases, leaving 10 bases of the junction unmatched. CDR1 is MNHEY, CDR2 SVGEGT, per germline. The CDR3 loop is CASTAISGQNYGYTF. The DNA of the CDR3 is TGTGCCAGCACCGCCATATCGGGACAGAACTATGGCTACACCTTC.

This clonotype has just a few counts. The CDR3 nucleotides read TGTGCCAGCAGTGCGACAGACGTCAATCAGCCCCAGCATTTT. As protein: CASSATDVNQPQHF. The chain combines TRBV6-1 with TRBJ1-5, with a weak D call TRBD1 (5 bases). V was clipped by 4 bases and J by 3 bases, with 10 bases between them. This CDR3 has 14 residues. The germline CDR1 and CDR2 sequences are MNHNS and SASEGT.

In this sample, this clonotype turned up many times. V gene TRBV27 combines with J gene TRBJ2-7, with 7 bases lining up with TRBD2. CDR1 is MNHEY, CDR2 SMNVEV, per germline (reference sequence). The J segment lost 7 bases and the V segment lost 4 bases, leaving 13 bases of the junction unmatched. The CDR3 loop spans 15 amino acids. CDR3 nucleotides: TGTGCCAGCAGTTCGGCGGGGGAAGGAAGCGGGGAGCAGTACTTC. It specifies CASSSAGEGSGEQYF.

This clonotype was seen ten or more times. As DNA, the CDR3 is TGCAGTGCTAGTACCCCTTGGACTAGTTTAAACACAGATACGCAGTATTTT. The encoded protein is CSASTPWTSLNTDTQYF. V gene TRBV20-1 combines with J gene TRBJ2-3, with 7 nucleotides matching TRBD2. Germline CDR1 reads DFQATT; CDR2 reads SNEGSKA (reference sequence). The V gene end was trimmed by 3 bases and the J gene end by 2 bases; junction bases not matched to a gene: 14. This CDR3 has 17 residues.

This clonotype was found many times. The genes are TRBV5-1 and TRBJ2-1, with D perhaps matching TRBD2 (6 bases). CDR1 SGHRS and CDR2 YFSETQ come from the germline V gene. CDR3 length: 15 amino acids. V dropped 0 bases and J dropped 10 bases, with 17 bases sitting between them. This CDR3 reads CASSLVGEEGMEQFF. DNA for the CDR3: TGCGCCAGCAGCTTGGTGGGGGAGGAGGGGATGGAGCAGTTCTTC.

This chain joins TRBV20-1 and TRBJ2-1; possibly TRBD2 for D (6 bases). V lost 3 bases, J lost 1 base, and 10 bases lay in between. The CDR3 contains 14 residues. In germline, CDR1 is DFQATT, CDR2 SNEGSKA (reference sequence). CDR3 protein: CSASTSRSYNEQFF. The DNA for the CDR3 is TGCAGTGCTAGTACTAGCCGGTCCTACAATGAGCAGTTCTTC.

This clonotype was seen ten or more times. This chain uses TRBV4-3 with TRBJ2-3; D remains ambiguous. V dropped 0 bases and J dropped 1 base, with 11 bases sitting between them. CDR3 length: 16 amino acids. CDR1 is LGHNA and CDR2 is YSLEER in the germline V gene. Written as DNA, the CDR3 is TGCGCCAGCAGCCAAGAGTTGGGAAGGGGCACAGATACGCAGTATTTT. Translated, it gives CASSQELGRGTDTQYF.

This clonotype occurred a few times. A much bigger clone sits one base away, suggesting this may be a read error. The chain employs TRBV20-1 and TRBJ2-1, with 9 nucleotides matching TRBD2. Germline CDR1 reads DFQATT; CDR2 reads SNEGSKA (reference sequence). J lost 3 bases, V lost 2 bases, and 8 bases had no gene match. This CDR3 is 16 amino acids long. Written as DNA, the CDR3 is TGCAGTGCTAGACCCGCCGGGACTAGCAACTACAATGAGCAGTTCTTC. This sequence encodes CSARPAGTSNYNEQFF.

At least ten counts were recorded for this clonotype. The chain carries TRBV5-1 and TRBJ2-7; D unclear. Trimming shortened V by 0 bases and J by 5 bases, and 15 bases separated the two germline ends. CDR3 size: 15 residues. Germline assignment: CDR1 SGHRS and CDR2 YFSETQ. CDR3 DNA: TGCGCCAGCAGCTTGGTATGGGGTCCCAACCACGAGCAGTACTTC. Residues: CASSLVWGPNHEQYF.

The table lists this clonotype with a few counts. The chain joins TRBV6-1 to TRBJ2-1; 13 positions match TRBD2. The CDR3 has 19 amino acids. Trimming removed 6 bases from V and 5 bases from J; junction bases left unmatched: 16. Germline loops: CDR1 MNHNS, CDR2 SASEGT. For the CDR3, the DNA is TGTGCCAGCAGCCCCGGGACTAGCGGGGCCTGGGGGGGGCACAATGAGCAGTTCTTC. Amino acids: CASSPGTSGAWGGHNEQFF.

This clonotype was recorded at least ten times. CDR3 DNA: TGTGCCAGCAGCCCGGGACTAGCGGGGGGGTCCGCCGAGCAGTACTTC. It specifies CASSPGLAGGSAEQYF. The gene calls are TRBV7-2 and TRBJ2-7; 16 bases map to TRBD2. With 5 bases clipped from V and 6 bases from J, the junction kept 7 bases outside the gene matches. CDR3 length: 16 residues. Germline V CDR1 and CDR2: SGHTA, FQGNSA. Filled out from reference TRBV7-2 and TRBJ2-7, the complete variable domain reads GAGVSQSPSNKVTEKGKDVELRCDPISGHTALYWYRQSLGQGLEFLIYFQGNSAPDKSGLPSDRFSAERTGGSVSTLTIQRTQQEDSAVYLCASSPGLAGGSAEQYFGPGTRLTVT.

This clonotype has a handful of counts. The rearrangement links TRBV5-6 to TRBJ1-5; D is unclear. The germline V gene has CDR1 SGHDT and CDR2 YYEEEE. This CDR3 region has 16 residues. V was trimmed by 1 base and J by 4 bases, leaving 15 bases between them. CDR3 in DNA: TGTGCCAGCAGCTTGAGGCTGAGAAGGGCGAATCAGCCCCAGCATTTT. Its translation is CASSLRLRRANQPQHF.

This clonotype was detected only a few times. V and J are TRBV7-2 and TRBJ1-5, with D unclear. The CDR3 runs 15 residues. The V end was cut by 5 bases, the J end by 0 bases, with 11 bases between. Germline-derived CDR1 and CDR2 are SGHTA and FQGNSA. CDR3 region: CASSAVANSNQPQHF. CDR3 DNA: TGTGCCAGCAGCGCTGTGGCTAATAGCAATCAGCCCCAGCATTTT.